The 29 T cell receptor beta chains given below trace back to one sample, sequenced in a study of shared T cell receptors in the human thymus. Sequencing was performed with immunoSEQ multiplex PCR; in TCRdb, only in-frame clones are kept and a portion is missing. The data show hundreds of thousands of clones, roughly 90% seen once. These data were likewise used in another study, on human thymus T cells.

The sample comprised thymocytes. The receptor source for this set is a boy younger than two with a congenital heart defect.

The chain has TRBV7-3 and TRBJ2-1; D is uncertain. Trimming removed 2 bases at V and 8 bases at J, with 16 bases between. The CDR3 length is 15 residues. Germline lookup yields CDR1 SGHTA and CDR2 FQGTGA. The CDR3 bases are TGTGCCAGCAGCTTAGATGGTGGTGGGCTCTATGAGCAGTTCTTC. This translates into CASSLDGGGLYEQFF.

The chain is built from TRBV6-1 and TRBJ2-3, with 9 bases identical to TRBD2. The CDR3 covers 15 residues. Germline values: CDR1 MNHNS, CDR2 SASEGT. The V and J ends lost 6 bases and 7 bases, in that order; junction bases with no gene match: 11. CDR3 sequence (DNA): TGTGCCAGCAGCTCGACTAGCGGAAAAATTTATACGCAGTATTTT. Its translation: CASSSTSGKIYTQYF.

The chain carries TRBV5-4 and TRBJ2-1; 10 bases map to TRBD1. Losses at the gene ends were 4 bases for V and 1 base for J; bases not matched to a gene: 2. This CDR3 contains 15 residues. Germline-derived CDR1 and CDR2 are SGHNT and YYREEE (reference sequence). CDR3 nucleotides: TGTGCCAGCAGCGCGGGACAGGGGTCCTACAATGAGCAGTTCTTC. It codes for CASSAGQGSYNEQFF.

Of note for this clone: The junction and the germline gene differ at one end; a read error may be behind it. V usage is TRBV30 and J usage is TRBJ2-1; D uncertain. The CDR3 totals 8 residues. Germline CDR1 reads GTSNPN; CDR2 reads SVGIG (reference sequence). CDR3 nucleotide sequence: TGTGCCTGCAGTGAGCAGTTCTTC. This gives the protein CACSEQFF.

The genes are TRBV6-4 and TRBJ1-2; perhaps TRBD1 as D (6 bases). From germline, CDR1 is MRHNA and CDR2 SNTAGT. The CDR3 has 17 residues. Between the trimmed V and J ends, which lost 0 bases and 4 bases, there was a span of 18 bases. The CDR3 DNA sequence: TGTGCCAGCAGTGACTCGAAGGGCACAGGGAAACGCTATGGCTACACCTTC. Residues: CASSDSKGTGKRYGYTF.

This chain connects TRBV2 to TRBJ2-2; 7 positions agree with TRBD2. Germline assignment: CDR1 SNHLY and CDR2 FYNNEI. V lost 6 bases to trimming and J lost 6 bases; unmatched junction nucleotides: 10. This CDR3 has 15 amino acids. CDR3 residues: CASSKTRTRAGELFF. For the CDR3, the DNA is TGTGCCAGCAGCAAGACCCGGACTAGGGCCGGGGAGCTGTTTTTT.

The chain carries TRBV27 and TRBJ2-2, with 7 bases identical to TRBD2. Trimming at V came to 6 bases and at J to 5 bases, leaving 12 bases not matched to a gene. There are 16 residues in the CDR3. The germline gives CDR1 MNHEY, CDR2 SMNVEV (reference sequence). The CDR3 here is CASRSSPGGSTGELFF. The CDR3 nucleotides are TGTGCCAGCAGGTCCTCCCCCGGGGGGAGTACCGGGGAGCTGTTTTTT.

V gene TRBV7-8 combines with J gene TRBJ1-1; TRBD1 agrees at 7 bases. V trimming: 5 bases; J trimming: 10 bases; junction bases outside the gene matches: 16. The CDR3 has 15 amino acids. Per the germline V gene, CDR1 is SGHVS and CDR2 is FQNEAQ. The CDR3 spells CASSAYRGYNPVAFF. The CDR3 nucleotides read TGTGCCAGCAGCGCCTACAGGGGCTACAATCCCGTAGCTTTCTTT. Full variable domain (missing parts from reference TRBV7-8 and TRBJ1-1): GAGVSQSPRYKVAKRGQDVALRCDPISGHVSLFWYQQALGQGPEFLTYFQNEAQLDKSGLPSDRFFAERPEGSVSTLKIQRTQQEDSAVYLCASSAYRGYNPVAFFGQGTRLTVV.

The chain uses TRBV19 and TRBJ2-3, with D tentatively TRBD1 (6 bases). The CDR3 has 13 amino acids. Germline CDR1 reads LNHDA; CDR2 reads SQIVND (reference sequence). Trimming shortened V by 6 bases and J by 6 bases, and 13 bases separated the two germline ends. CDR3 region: CASRLTGSDTQYF. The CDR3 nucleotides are TGTGCCAGTAGACTGACAGGTTCGGATACGCAGTATTTT.

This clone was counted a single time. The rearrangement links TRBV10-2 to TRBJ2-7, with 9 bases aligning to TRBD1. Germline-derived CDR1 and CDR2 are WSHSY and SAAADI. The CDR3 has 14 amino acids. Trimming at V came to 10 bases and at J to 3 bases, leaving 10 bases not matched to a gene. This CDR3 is CAIQGAGEGYEQYF. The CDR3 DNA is TGCGCCATACAGGGGGCGGGAGAGGGCTACGAGCAGTACTTC.

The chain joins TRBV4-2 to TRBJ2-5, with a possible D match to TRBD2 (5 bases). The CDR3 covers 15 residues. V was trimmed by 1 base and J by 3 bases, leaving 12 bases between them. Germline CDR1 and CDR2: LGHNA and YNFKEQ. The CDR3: CASSQVSDIKETQYF. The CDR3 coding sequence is TGTGCCAGCAGCCAAGTTAGCGACATTAAAGAGACCCAGTACTTC.

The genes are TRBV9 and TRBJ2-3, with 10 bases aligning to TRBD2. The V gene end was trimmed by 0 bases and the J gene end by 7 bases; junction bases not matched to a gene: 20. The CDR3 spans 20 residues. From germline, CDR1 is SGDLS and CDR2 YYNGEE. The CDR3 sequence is CASSVGERKWLAGVLHTQYF. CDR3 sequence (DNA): TGTGCCAGCAGCGTAGGCGAAAGGAAATGGCTAGCGGGAGTTCTACATACGCAGTATTTT.

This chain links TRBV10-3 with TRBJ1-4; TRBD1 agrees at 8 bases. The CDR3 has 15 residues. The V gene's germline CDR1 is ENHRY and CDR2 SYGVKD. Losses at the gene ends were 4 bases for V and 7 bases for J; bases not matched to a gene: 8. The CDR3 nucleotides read TGTGCCATCAGTGTGTCCAGGGGGCGTTTTGAAAAACTGTTTTTT. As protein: CAISVSRGRFEKLFF.

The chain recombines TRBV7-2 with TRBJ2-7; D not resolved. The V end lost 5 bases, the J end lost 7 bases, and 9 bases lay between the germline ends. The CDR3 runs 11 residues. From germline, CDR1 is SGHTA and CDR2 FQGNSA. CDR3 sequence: CASSLVREQYF. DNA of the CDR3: TGTGCCAGCAGCCTCGTACGGGAGCAGTACTTC. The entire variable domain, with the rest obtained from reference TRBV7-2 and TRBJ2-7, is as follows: GAGVSQSPSNKVTEKGKDVELRCDPISGHTALYWYRQSLGQGLEFLIYFQGNSAPDKSGLPSDRFSAERTGGSVSTLTIQRTQQEDSAVYLCASSLVREQYFGPGTRLTVT.

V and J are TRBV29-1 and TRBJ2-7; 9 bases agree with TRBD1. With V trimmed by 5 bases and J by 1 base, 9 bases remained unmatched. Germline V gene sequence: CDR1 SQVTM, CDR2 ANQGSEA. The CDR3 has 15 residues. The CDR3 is CSVNIRDRASYEQYF. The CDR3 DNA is TGCAGCGTTAACATCCGGGACAGGGCATCCTACGAGCAGTACTTC.

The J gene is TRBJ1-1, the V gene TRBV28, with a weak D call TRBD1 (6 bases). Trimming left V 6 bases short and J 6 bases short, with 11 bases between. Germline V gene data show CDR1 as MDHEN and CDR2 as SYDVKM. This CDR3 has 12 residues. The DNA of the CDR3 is TGTGCCAGCAGCCCCACAGGGTCTGAAGCTTTCTTT. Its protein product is CASSPTGSEAFF.

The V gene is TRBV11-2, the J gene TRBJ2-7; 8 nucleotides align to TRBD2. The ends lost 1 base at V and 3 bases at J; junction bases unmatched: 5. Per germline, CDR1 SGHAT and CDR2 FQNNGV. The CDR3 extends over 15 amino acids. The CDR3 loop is CASSLAAGGSYEQYF. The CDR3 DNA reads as TGTGCCAGCAGCTTAGCCGCGGGAGGTAGCTACGAGCAGTACTTC. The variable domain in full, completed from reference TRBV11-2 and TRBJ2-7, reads EAGVAQSPRYKIIEKRQSVAFWCNPISGHATLYWYQQILGQGPKLLIQFQNNGVVDDSQLPKDRFSAERLKGVDSTLKIQPAKLEDSAVYLCASSLAAGGSYEQYFGPGTRLTVT.

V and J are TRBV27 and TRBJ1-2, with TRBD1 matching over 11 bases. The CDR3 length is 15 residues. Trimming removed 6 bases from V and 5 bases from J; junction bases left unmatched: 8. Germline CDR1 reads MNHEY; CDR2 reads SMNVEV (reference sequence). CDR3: CASSPGQGEGYGYTF. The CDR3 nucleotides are TGTGCCAGCAGCCCGGGACAGGGGGAGGGGTATGGCTACACCTTC.

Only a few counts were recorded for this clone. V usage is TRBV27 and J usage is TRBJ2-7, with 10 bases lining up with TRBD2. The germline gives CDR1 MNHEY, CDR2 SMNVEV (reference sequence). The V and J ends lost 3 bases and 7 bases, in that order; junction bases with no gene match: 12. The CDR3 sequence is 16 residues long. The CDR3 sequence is CASSFLQREGPREQYF. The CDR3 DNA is TGTGCCAGCAGTTTCCTTCAGCGGGAGGGCCCTCGGGAGCAGTACTTC.

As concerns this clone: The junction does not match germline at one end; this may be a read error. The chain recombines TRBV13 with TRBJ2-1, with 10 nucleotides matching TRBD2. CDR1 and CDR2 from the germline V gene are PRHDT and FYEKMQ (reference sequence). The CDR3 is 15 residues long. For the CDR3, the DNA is TGTGCCAGCAGCCTAGGACTAGCGGTCTACAATGAGCAGTTCTTC. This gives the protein CASSLGLAVYNEQFF.

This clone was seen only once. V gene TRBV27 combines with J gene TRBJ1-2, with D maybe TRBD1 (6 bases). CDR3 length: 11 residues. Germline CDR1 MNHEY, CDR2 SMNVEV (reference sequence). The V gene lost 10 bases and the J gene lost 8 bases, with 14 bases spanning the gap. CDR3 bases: TGTGCCACCCGGGGGGGGCCGGGCTACACCTTC. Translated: CATRGGPGYTF.

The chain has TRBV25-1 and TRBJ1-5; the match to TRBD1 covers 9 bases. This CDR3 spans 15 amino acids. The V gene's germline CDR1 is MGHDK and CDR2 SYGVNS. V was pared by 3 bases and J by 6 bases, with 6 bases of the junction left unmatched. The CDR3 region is CASSEGDRASQPQHF. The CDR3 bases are TGTGCCAGCAGTGAGGGGGACAGGGCGAGTCAGCCCCAGCATTTT.

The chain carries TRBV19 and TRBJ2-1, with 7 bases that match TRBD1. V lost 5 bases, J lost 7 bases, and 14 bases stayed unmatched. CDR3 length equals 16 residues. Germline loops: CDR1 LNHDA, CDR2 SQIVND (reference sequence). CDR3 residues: CASSRGDSFPRNEQFF. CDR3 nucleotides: TGTGCCAGTAGTCGTGGGGACAGCTTTCCTAGGAATGAGCAGTTCTTC.

The CDR3 DNA follows: TGTGCCTGGTCCCCGGGACTAGCGGGAGTCAGGGAGACCCAGTACTTC. It specifies CAWSPGLAGVRETQYF. V is TRBV30 and J is TRBJ2-5; 14 positions match TRBD2. The CDR3 is 16 residues long. Germline trimming cut 5 bases from V and 5 bases from J; bases unmatched to any gene: 10. CDR1 and CDR2 (germline): GTSNPN, SVGIG (reference sequence).

The CDR3 reads CASTKEGTSGSYAVNEQFF. The CDR3 DNA reads as TGTGCCAGCACCAAAGAGGGGACTAGCGGGAGTTACGCGGTCAATGAGCAGTTCTTC. The chain carries TRBV6-4 and TRBJ2-1; 14 bases agree with TRBD2. CDR1 is MRHNA, CDR2 SNTAGT, per germline. Trimming removed 7 bases from V and 6 bases from J; junction bases left unmatched: 17. The CDR3 spans 19 residues.

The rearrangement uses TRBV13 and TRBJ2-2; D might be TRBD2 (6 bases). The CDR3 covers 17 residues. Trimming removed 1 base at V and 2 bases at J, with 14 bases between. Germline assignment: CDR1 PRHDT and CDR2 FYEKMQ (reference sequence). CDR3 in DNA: TGTGCCAGCAGCTTAGCTGCTAGCGTGAGCAACACCGGGGAGCTGTTTTTT. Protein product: CASSLAASVSNTGELFF.

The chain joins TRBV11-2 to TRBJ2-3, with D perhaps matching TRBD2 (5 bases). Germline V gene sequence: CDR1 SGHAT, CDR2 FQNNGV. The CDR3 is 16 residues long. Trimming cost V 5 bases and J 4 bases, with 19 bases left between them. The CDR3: CASSPIRRAGPDTQYF. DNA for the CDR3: TGTGCCAGCAGCCCGATTCGGCGGGCCGGGCCAGATACGCAGTATTTT.

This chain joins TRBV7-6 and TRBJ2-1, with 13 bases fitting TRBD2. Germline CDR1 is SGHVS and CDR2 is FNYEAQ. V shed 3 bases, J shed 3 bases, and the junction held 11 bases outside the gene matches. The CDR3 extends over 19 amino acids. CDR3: CASSLTSGRYPYSYNEQFF. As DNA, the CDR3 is TGTGCCAGCAGCTTGACTAGCGGGAGGTACCCCTATAGCTACAATGAGCAGTTCTTC.

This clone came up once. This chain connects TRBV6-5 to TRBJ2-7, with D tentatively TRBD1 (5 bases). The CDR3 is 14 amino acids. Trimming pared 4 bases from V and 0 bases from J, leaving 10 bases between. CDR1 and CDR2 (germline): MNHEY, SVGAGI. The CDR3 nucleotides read TGTGCCAGCAGTTGGGGCCCGAGCTCCTACGAGCAGTACTTC. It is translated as CASSWGPSSYEQYF.